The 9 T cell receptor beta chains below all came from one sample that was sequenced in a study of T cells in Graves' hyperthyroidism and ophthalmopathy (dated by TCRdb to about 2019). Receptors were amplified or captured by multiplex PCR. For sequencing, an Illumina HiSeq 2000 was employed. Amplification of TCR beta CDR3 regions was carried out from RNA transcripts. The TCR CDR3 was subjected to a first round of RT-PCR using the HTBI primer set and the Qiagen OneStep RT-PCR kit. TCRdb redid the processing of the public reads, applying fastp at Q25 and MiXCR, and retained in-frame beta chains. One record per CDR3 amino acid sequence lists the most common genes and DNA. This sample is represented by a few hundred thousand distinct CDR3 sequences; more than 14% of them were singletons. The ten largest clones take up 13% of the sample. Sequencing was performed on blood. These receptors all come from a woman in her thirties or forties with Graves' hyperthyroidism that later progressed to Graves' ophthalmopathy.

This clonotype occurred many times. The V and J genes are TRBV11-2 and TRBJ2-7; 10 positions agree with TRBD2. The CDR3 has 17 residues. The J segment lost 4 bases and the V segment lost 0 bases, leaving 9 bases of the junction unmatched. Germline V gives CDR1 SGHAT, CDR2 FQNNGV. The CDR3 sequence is CASSLDWASGRKYEQYF. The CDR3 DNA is TGTGCCAGCAGCTTAGATTGGGCTAGCGGGAGAAAATACGAGCAGTACTTC.

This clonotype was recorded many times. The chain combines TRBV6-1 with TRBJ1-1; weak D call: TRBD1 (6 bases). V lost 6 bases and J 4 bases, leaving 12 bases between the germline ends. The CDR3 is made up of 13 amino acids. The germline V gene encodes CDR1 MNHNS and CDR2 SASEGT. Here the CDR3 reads CASRPTGFTEAFF. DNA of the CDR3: TGTGCCAGCAGGCCTACAGGGTTCACTGAAGCTTTCTTT.

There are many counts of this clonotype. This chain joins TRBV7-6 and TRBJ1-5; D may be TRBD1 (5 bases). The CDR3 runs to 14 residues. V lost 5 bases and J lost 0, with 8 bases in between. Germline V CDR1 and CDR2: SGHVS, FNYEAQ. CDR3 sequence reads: CASSGGTSNQPQHF. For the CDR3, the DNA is TGTGCCAGCAGCGGAGGGACTAGCAATCAGCCCCAGCATTTT.

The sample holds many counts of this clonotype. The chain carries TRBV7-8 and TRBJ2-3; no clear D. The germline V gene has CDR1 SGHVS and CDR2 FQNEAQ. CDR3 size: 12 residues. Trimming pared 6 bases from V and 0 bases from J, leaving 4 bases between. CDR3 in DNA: TGTGCCAGCAGGCTAAGCACAGATACGCAGTATTTT. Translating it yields CASRLSTDTQYF.

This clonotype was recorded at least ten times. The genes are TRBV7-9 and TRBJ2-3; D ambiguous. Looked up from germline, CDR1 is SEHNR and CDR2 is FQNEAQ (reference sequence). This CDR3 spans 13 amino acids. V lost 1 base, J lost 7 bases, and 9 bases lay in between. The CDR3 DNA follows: TGTGCCAGCAGCTTAGAGGCGGTCTATACGCAGTATTTT. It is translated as CASSLEAVYTQYF.

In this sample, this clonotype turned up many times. The CDR3 loop is CAISESGGAHRIGEQYF. The CDR3 nucleotides are TGTGCCATCAGTGAGTCTGGGGGCGCTCACCGAATCGGCGAGCAGTACTTC. The chain recombines TRBV10-3 with TRBJ2-7; TRBD1 is a possible D gene (6 bases). Deletions cut 0 bases from V and 6 bases from J, with 21 bases between. This CDR3 is 17 amino acids long. The germline V gene has CDR1 ENHRY and CDR2 SYGVKD.

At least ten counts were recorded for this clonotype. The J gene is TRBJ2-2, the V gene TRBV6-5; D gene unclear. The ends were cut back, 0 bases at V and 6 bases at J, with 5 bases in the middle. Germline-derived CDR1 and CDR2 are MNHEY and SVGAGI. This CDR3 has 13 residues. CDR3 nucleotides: TGTGCCAGCAGTTACTCAGTTCCCGGGGAGCTGTTTTTT. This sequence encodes CASSYSVPGELFF.

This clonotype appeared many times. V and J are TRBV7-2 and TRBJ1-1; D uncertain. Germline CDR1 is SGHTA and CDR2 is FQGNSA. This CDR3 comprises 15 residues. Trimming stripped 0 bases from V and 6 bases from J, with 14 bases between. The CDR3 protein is CASSLAHGMYAEAFF. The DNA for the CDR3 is TGTGCCAGCAGCTTAGCCCATGGGATGTACGCTGAAGCTTTCTTT.

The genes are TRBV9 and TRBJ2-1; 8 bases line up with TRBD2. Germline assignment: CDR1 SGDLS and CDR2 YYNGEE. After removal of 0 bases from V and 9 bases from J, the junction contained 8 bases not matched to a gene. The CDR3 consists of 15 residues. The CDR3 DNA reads TGTGCCAGCAGCGTAGAGACTAGCGTAGGAGGTGAGCAGTTCTTC. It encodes CASSVETSVGGEQFF.